This is a list of T cell receptor beta chains from one sample in a study of cytomegalovirus exposure and HLA in healthy donors. Method: immunoSEQ multiplex PCR; TCRdb's copy keeps in-frame clones and lacks some. The sample holds around 150,000 clones; roughly 88% are singletons and the top ten take about a tenth. The sequenced sample was PBMCs. The receptor set was obtained from a young man in good health and CMV-seropositive. CDR3s leave out the opening cysteine and the closing phenylalanine or tryptophan.

CDR3 protein | V gene
ASHSTGTSY | TRBV2
ASSNTQGNSPLH | TRBV9
ASSSRGVNSPLH | TRBV6-5
ASSQVVPGPGSGANVLT | TRBV4-3
SSTTPTKGAF | TRBV7-9
ASSPVAGGTDTQY | TRBV21-1
ASSLRGQGNQPQH | TRBV7-8
ASETASLPAGELF | TRBV19
ASSVDSGGPQGTQY | TRBV9
ASSLTGGGGGYT | TRBV7-9
ASSRIAGGTDTQY | TRBV9
ASSLEPGQTYEQY | TRBV7-6
ASSLGTTSVEDGYT | TRBV5-4
ASSSARGQGTHEQY | TRBV7-2
ASSLLEYTDTQY | TRBV5-6
ASSFWENGYT | TRBV21-1
ASSEGQRPEAF | TRBV27
ASSSGLAVGDEQF | TRBV7-7
AWSVLRGSYEQY | TRBV30
ASSEFVTAPTYEQY | TRBV10-1
ASSKGERGPSYEQY | TRBV21-1
ASSQFPSGRSDTQY | TRBV4-3
ASSYQGQINTGELF | TRBV6-6
ASSEARTGGFYEQY | TRBV6-1
ASSSGQKENEKLF | TRBV7-9
ASSPRPSTGTVDGYT | TRBV11-2
ASSILDRTGNTIY | TRBV19
ASSVAAGMNAEAF | TRBV9
ASSEFADQPQH | TRBV2
ASSLNSGSGNTIY | TRBV9
ASSLARDNTATNEKLF | TRBV11-2
ASSLTGVMGYGYT | TRBV9
ASSLRYGGYEQY | TRBV5-4
ASSQEEWQPQH | TRBV4-1
ASSGGTGSGLGEQY | TRBV9
SSLRVPSEQF | TRBV7-9